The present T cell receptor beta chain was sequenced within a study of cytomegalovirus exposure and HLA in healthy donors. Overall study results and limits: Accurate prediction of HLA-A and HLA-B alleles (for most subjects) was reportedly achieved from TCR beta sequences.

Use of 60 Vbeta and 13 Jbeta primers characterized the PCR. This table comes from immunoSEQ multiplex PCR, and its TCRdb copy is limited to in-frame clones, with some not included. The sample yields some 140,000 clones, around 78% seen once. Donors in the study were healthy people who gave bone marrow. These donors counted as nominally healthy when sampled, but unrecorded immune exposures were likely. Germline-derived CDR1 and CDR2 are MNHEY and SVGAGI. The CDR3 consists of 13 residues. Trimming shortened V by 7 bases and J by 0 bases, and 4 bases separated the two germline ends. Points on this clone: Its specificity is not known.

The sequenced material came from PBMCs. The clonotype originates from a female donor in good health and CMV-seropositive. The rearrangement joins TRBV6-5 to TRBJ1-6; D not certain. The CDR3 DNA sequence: TGTGCCAGCACCAACTCCTATAATTCACCCCTCCACTTT. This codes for CASTNSYNSPLHF.